This passage covers 11 T cell receptor beta chains from one sample sequenced in a study of OX40 agonist ivuxolimab in advanced cancers. The assay was immunoSEQ multiplex PCR, and TCRdb's table has in-frame clones only and misses some. Of roughly 65,000 clones in the sample, roughly 85% are singletons; the top ten hold approximately 10%. The sequencing here drew on CD4+ or CD8+ T cells sorted from blood, taken in a trial of the OX40 agonist ivuxolimab. These receptors all stem from an adult with an advanced solid tumor such as melanoma, head and neck, liver or kidney cancer.

This clone is medium-sized (0.01 to 0.1%) within its sample. The J gene is TRBJ2-7, the V gene TRBV7-8; 10 nucleotides line up with TRBD2. V was pared by 4 bases and J by 4 bases, with 4 bases of the junction left unmatched. Germline assignment: CDR1 SGHVS and CDR2 FQNEAQ. The CDR3 has 14 residues. CDR3 DNA: TGTGCCAGCAGCTACCGGACTAGCGGTTACGAGCAGTACTTC. This gives the protein CASSYRTSGYEQYF.

The chain links TRBV11-3 to TRBJ2-7; 7 bases are a match to TRBD2. The CDR3 spans 13 residues. Germline loops: CDR1 SGHNT, CDR2 YENEEA. With 5 bases clipped from V and 3 bases from J, the junction kept 4 bases outside the gene matches. CDR3 sequence: CASSLGGSYEQYF. The CDR3 region has the DNA TGTGCCAGCAGCCTCGGCGGGAGCTACGAGCAGTACTTC. Full variable domain (outside the CDR3, taken from reference TRBV11-3 and TRBJ2-7): EAGVVQSPRYKIIEKKQPVAFWCNPISGHNTLYWYLQNLGQGPELLIRYENEEAVDDSQLPKDRFSAERLKGVDSTLKIQPAELGDSAVYLCASSLGGSYEQYFGPGTRLTVT.

The V gene is TRBV7-2, the J gene TRBJ1-1, with D possibly matching TRBD1 (5 bases). V was clipped by 5 bases and J by 11 bases, with 18 bases between them. Germline V lookup: CDR1 SGHTA, CDR2 FQGNSA. The CDR3 runs 13 residues. In nucleotides, the CDR3 is TGTGCCAGCAGCCCACGGGACGGAGTTGACGCTTTCTTT. It encodes CASSPRDGVDAFF. The full variable domain, with the rest looked up from reference TRBV7-2 and TRBJ1-1, is GAGVSQSPSNKVTEKGKDVELRCDPISGHTALYWYRQSLGQGLEFLIYFQGNSAPDKSGLPSDRFSAERTGGSVSTLTIQRTQQEDSAVYLCASSPRDGVDAFFGQGTRLTVV.

The rearrangement links TRBV7-8 to TRBJ2-3, with 7 nucleotides matching TRBD1. J lost 5 bases, V lost 1 base, and 3 bases had no gene match. This CDR3 has 14 amino acids. Germline CDR1 reads SGHVS; CDR2 reads FQNEAQ. The CDR3 nucleotides are TGTGCCAGCAGCTTAGTACAGGGGCTAGATACGCAGTATTTT. Translation gives CASSLVQGLDTQYF.

The V and J genes are TRBV5-4 and TRBJ2-5; the D gene is possibly TRBD2 (6 bases). The J call could be wrong; TRBJ2-7 is a better fit for the DNA end. Germline CDR1 and CDR2: SGHNT and YYREEE (reference sequence). The CDR3 is 14 residues long. The CDR3 sequence: CASSLPGGTYEQYF. The CDR3 DNA sequence: TGTGCCAGCAGCTTGCCCGGGGGAACCTACGAGCAGTACTTC.

The V and J genes are TRBV5-4 and TRBJ2-2; TRBD1 is a possible D gene (6 bases). This CDR3 contains 15 residues. Germline assignment: CDR1 SGHNT and CDR2 YYREEE (reference sequence). The V end lost 0 bases, the J end lost 3 bases, and 9 bases lay between the germline ends. The DNA for the CDR3 is TGTGCCAGCAGCTTGGACAGGGTGGACACCGGGGAGCTGTTTTTT. Its protein product is CASSLDRVDTGELFF.

The sample holds a few counts of this clone. This CDR3 is also generated by other DNA sequences in the sample. The gene calls are TRBV6-5 and TRBJ1-2, with D possibly being TRBD1 (6 bases). Germline V gene lookup returns CDR1 MNHEY and CDR2 SVGAGI. The V and J ends lost 6 bases and 4 bases respectively, with 9 bases between them. The CDR3 contains 12 residues. The CDR3 region is CASSPGAYGYTF. In nucleotides, the CDR3 is TGTGCCAGCAGCCCAGGGGCCTATGGCTACACCTTC.

The chain recombines TRBV5-1 with TRBJ2-2, with no clear D. This CDR3 has 14 residues. Germline-derived CDR1 and CDR2 are SGHRS and YFSETQ. The ends were cut back, 0 bases at V and 0 bases at J, with 3 bases in the middle. The DNA for the CDR3 is TGCGCCAGCAGCTTGGAGGCGAACACCGGGGAGCTGTTTTTT. Translating it yields CASSLEANTGELFF. The variable domain in full, with the rest retrieved from reference TRBV5-1 and TRBJ2-2, is KAGVTQTPRYLIKTRGQQVTLSCSPISGHRSVSWYQQTPGQGLQFLFEYFSETQRNKGNFPGRFSGRQFSNSRSEMNVSTLELGDSALYLCASSLEANTGELFFGEGSRLTVL.

The chain couples TRBV28 to TRBJ2-5; 7 bases are shared with TRBD2. CDR3 length: 13 amino acids. The V segment lost 5 bases and the J segment 5 bases; nucleotides outside the gene matches: 5. CDR1 MDHEN and CDR2 SYDVKM come from the germline V gene. This CDR3 reads CASSTRGEETQYF. The CDR3 bases are TGTGCCAGCAGTACACGGGGGGAGGAGACCCAGTACTTC.

J is TRBJ2-7 and V is TRBV7-9, with D hard to call. Germline loops: CDR1 SEHNR, CDR2 FQNEAQ (reference sequence). The CDR3 totals 12 residues. V was clipped by 3 bases and J by 5 bases, with 8 bases between them. As DNA, the CDR3 is TGTGCCAGCAGCTTCTGGGCCGACGAGCAGTACTTC. This gives the protein CASSFWADEQYF.

The gene calls are TRBV7-2 and TRBJ1-6, with TRBD1 matching over 9 bases. The CDR3 length is 16 residues. Trimming removed 5 bases from V and 6 bases from J; junction bases left unmatched: 8. Germline loops: CDR1 SGHTA, CDR2 FQGNSA. CDR3 coding DNA: TGTGCCAGCAGCGAAGGGACAGGGAATTCTAATTCACCCCTCCACTTT. Encoded protein: CASSEGTGNSNSPLHF. Full variable domain (rest looked up from reference TRBV7-2 and TRBJ1-6): GAGVSQSPSNKVTEKGKDVELRCDPISGHTALYWYRQSLGQGLEFLIYFQGNSAPDKSGLPSDRFSAERTGGSVSTLTIQRTQQEDSAVYLCASSEGTGNSNSPLHFGNGTRLTVT.